One and the same sample provided the 28 T cell receptor beta chains below, sequenced in a study of blood T cells in healthy people across ages. The authors ran a second PCR of 7 to 11 cycles using a sample-barcoded 5' primer and a J-beta primer mix. Each CDR3 protein gets one entry after TCRdb re-called the 5' RACE reads with MiXCR. The profile shows more than 1,000,000 distinct CDR3 sequences, 25% of them singletons. These same records also appear under a second study, on T cells of mothers and their children.

The sequenced material came from blood. The receptors shown here come from a girl aged 2-10 years in good health.

Concerning this clonotype: This may come from a read error, since a much larger clone is one base off. This chain's CDR3 is CANSPGTIQETQYF. The CDR3, as DNA: TGTGCCAACAGTCCCGGGACTATCCAAGAGACCCAGTACTTC. The chain couples TRBV7-2 to TRBJ2-5; 7 bases line up with TRBD2. The germline V gene encodes CDR1 SGHTA and CDR2 FQGNSA. V shed 10 bases, J shed 1 base, and the junction held 9 bases outside the gene matches. This CDR3 has 14 amino acids.

The V gene is TRBV29-1, the J gene TRBJ1-4; D is ambiguous. The CDR3 has 12 residues. Germline-derived CDR1 and CDR2 are SQVTM and ANQGSEA. V lost 5 bases and J 8 bases, leaving 12 bases between the germline ends. Here the CDR3 DNA reads TGCAGCGTTATCGAGCTTAACGAAAAACTGTTTTTT. Residues: CSVIELNEKLFF.

The chain combines TRBV28 with TRBJ2-2; no reliable D call. Germline-derived CDR1 and CDR2 are MDHEN and SYDVKM. V was trimmed by 3 bases and J by 5 bases, leaving 7 bases between them. The CDR3 loop spans 13 amino acids. The DNA of the CDR3 is TGTGCCAGCAGTTTTCGGTTAACCGGGGAGCTGTTTTTT. Amino acid sequence: CASSFRLTGELFF.

In its sample, this clonotype was seen many times. The rearrangement joins TRBV5-1 to TRBJ2-3, with D perhaps matching TRBD2 (6 bases). Germline-derived CDR1 and CDR2 are SGHRS and YFSETQ. V was clipped by 5 bases and J by 1 base, with 8 bases between them. CDR3 length: 13 amino acids. The chain's CDR3 is CASSTGGTDTQYF. The CDR3 DNA reads as TGCGCCAGCAGTACGGGGGGCACAGATACGCAGTATTTT. The whole variable domain, filled in from reference TRBV5-1 and TRBJ2-3, reads KAGVTQTPRYLIKTRGQQVTLSCSPISGHRSVSWYQQTPGQGLQFLFEYFSETQRNKGNFPGRFSGRQFSNSRSEMNVSTLELGDSALYLCASSTGGTDTQYFGPGTRLTVL.

The chain carries TRBV28 and TRBJ1-4; tentative D call: TRBD1 (5 bases). The CDR3 has 16 amino acids. Per germline, CDR1 MDHEN and CDR2 SYDVKM. With 6 bases removed from V and 8 bases from J, the gap between germline ends came to 22 bases. This chain's CDR3 is CASSPRSGKGEEKLFF. CDR3 sequence (DNA): TGTGCCAGCAGCCCGAGGTCCGGGAAAGGGGAAGAAAAACTGTTTTTT.

This clonotype appeared once. The rearrangement uses TRBV29-1 and TRBJ2-5, with TRBD2 as a possible D gene (6 bases). V lost 0 bases and J lost 2, with 10 bases in between. This CDR3 spans 14 amino acids. Germline CDR1 SQVTM, CDR2 ANQGSEA. CDR3 protein: CSVEEEGFQETQYF. CDR3 in DNA: TGCAGCGTTGAAGAGGAGGGGTTTCAAGAGACCCAGTACTTC. Based on the CDR3 plus reference TRBV29-1 and TRBJ2-5, the full variable domain is SAVISQKPSRDICQRGTSLTIQCQVDSQVTMMFWYRQQPGQSLTLIATANQGSEATYESGFVIDKFPISRPNLTFSTLTVSNMSPEDSSIYLCSVEEEGFQETQYFGPGTRLLVL.

The chain is built from TRBV24-1 and TRBJ2-3, with D possibly matching TRBD2 (6 bases). This CDR3 has 14 amino acids. Germline lookup yields CDR1 KGHDR and CDR2 SFDVKD. The V and J ends lost 1 base and 4 bases respectively, with 8 bases between them. Written as DNA, the CDR3 is TGTGCCACCAGTGATTTCCCGGGGGCAGATACGCAGTATTTT. Its protein is CATSDFPGADTQYF.

The CDR3 DNA follows: TGCAGTGCTAGACCCCTAGCGGGGACAGATACGCAGTATTTT. Translated: CSARPLAGTDTQYF. The rearrangement links TRBV20-1 to TRBJ2-3; TRBD2 matches at 9 bases. The CDR3 contains 14 residues. Germline CDR1 reads DFQATT; CDR2 reads SNEGSKA (reference sequence). With V trimmed by 2 bases and J by 3 bases, 3 bases remained unmatched.

This clonotype is a singleton in its sample. This sequence joins TRBV29-1 and TRBJ1-2; D call uncertain. The V gene's germline CDR1 is SQVTM and CDR2 ANQGSEA. The CDR3 consists of 10 residues. Trimming took 1 base from V and 8 from J, leaving 5 bases between them. This chain's CDR3 is CSVEGPGYTF. CDR3 nucleotides: TGCAGCGTTGAAGGTCCCGGCTACACCTTC.

The CDR3 is CASGVTSSYEQYF. The CDR3 nucleotides read TGTGCCAGCGGGGTGACCAGCTCCTACGAGCAGTACTTC. This chain uses TRBV7-9 with TRBJ2-7; D gene uncertain. Germline CDR1 and CDR2: SEHNR and FQNEAQ (reference sequence). The CDR3 runs to 13 residues. Trimming took 8 bases from V and 0 from J, leaving 11 bases between them.

The rearrangement links TRBV12-3 or TRBV12-4 to TRBJ2-7, with D perhaps TRBD1 (6 bases). The CDR3 has 14 amino acids. Deletions cut 3 bases from V and 5 bases from J, with 14 bases between. This CDR3 is CASSLQGSWNEQYF. The CDR3 nucleotides are TGTGCCAGCAGTTTGCAGGGGAGCTGGAACGAGCAGTACTTC.

This clonotype turned up a few times. DNA for the CDR3: TGTGCCAGCAGCCAAGATAACTGGGAGCAGTACTTC. Translation: CASSQDNWEQYF. This sequence joins TRBV4-2 and TRBJ2-7; D ambiguous. CDR1 and CDR2 (germline): LGHNA, YNFKEQ. Deletions cut 0 bases from V and 7 bases from J, with 7 bases between. This CDR3 is 12 amino acids long.

Here the CDR3 reads CASSVGALNEQFF. In DNA, the CDR3 is TGTGCCAGCAGCGTAGGGGCCCTCAATGAGCAGTTCTTC. V gene TRBV9 combines with J gene TRBJ2-5, with unresolved D. The DNA end is more similar to TRBJ2-1, so the J call may be wrong. The germline V gene has CDR1 SGDLS and CDR2 YYNGEE. This CDR3 spans 13 amino acids.

V is TRBV29-1 and J is TRBJ1-2; D gene uncertain. Germline V lookup: CDR1 SQVTM, CDR2 ANQGSEA. The CDR3 is 14 residues long. Trimming removed 5 bases at V and 0 bases at J, with 13 bases between. For the CDR3, the DNA is TGCAGCGTTAGGAGGGCCGGGGCTAACTATGGCTACACCTTC. Translation: CSVRRAGANYGYTF.

The chain is built from TRBV14 and TRBJ2-5; 8 bases match TRBD2. The last part of the DNA fits TRBJ2-1 better; the J call may be wrong. This CDR3 is built from 13 residues. Per the germline V gene, CDR1 is SGHDN and CDR2 is FVKESK. The CDR3 DNA reads TGTGCCACCCAACGGGGGGGCCTAAATGAGCAGTTCTTC. Its protein is CATQRGGLNEQFF.

The V call is TRBV9, the J call TRBJ1-2; D is unresolved. V lost 3 bases and J 6 bases, leaving 15 bases between the germline ends. The CDR3 has 14 residues. Germline CDR1 SGDLS, CDR2 YYNGEE. Here the CDR3 reads CASSEFGVRDGYTF. CDR3 DNA: TGTGCCAGCAGCGAGTTTGGGGTGAGAGATGGCTACACCTTC.

This rearrangement joins TRBV15 to TRBJ2-7; D is ambiguous. The CDR3 has 15 residues. Trimming removed 0 bases at V and 3 bases at J, with 12 bases between. CDR1 is LNHNV and CDR2 is YYDKDF in the germline V gene (reference sequence). For the CDR3, the DNA is TGTGCCACCAGCAGAGATTTCGCAGATAACTACGAGCAGTACTTC. It encodes CATSRDFADNYEQYF.

The chain is built from TRBV6-2 or TRBV6-3 and TRBJ2-5; 12 bases align to TRBD2. The J call may not be correct, given that the DNA end is closer to TRBJ2-1. Germline assignment: CDR1 MNHEY and CDR2 SVGEGT. This CDR3 has 15 residues. DNA of the CDR3: TGTGCCAGCAGTTCCAGACTAGCGGGGGTTTATGAGCAGTTCTTC. It codes for CASSSRLAGVYEQFF.

The rearrangement uses TRBV2 and TRBJ2-1; TRBD1 aligns across 7 bases. Germline CDR1 SNHLY, CDR2 FYNNEI. The junction had 3 bases not matched to a gene; V was cut back by 4 bases and J by 3 bases. This CDR3 contains 14 residues. This CDR3 is CASSGRDSYNEQFF. The DNA for the CDR3 is TGTGCCAGCAGTGGCCGGGACAGCTACAATGAGCAGTTCTTC.

The CDR3 DNA reads TGCAGCGTAACTAGGGGTGGGGACTATGGCTACACCTTC. The encoded protein is CSVTRGGDYGYTF. V usage is TRBV29-1 and J usage is TRBJ1-2; weak D call: TRBD1 (5 bases). V lost 6 bases to trimming and J lost 3 bases, with 14 bases between them. Looked up from germline, CDR1 is SQVTM and CDR2 is ANQGSEA. This CDR3 is built from 13 residues.

J is TRBJ2-6 and V is TRBV9; TRBD1 agrees at 7 bases. The CDR3 runs to 16 residues. V dropped 2 bases and J dropped 9; count of bases not matched to a gene: 11. CDR1 is SGDLS and CDR2 is YYNGEE in the germline V gene. The CDR3 nucleotides are TGTGCCAGCAGCGTGAGACCGGGACAGCTTCACAACGTCCTGACTTTC. Its translation: CASSVRPGQLHNVLTF.

V is TRBV24-1 and J is TRBJ2-1, with TRBD1 identical over 10 bases. The V gene end was trimmed by 4 bases and the J gene end by 6 bases; junction bases not matched to a gene: 8. This CDR3 contains 16 residues. The germline V gene has CDR1 KGHDR and CDR2 SFDVKD. The CDR3 sequence is CATSDLRTGGSNEQFF. CDR3 coding DNA: TGTGCCACCAGTGACCTCCGGACAGGGGGATCCAATGAGCAGTTCTTC.

This clonotype came up a few times. V gene TRBV15 combines with J gene TRBJ2-4; D is unresolved. Trimming took off 0 bases at V and 7 bases at J, with 13 bases between the two ends. Germline CDR1 reads LNHNV; CDR2 reads YYDKDF (reference sequence). This CDR3 spans 15 amino acids. In DNA form, the CDR3 reads TGTGCCACCAGCAGAGACCGTATGGTGAATAACATTCAGTACTTC. Protein sequence: CATSRDRMVNNIQYF.

This clonotype was recorded a few times. The chain links TRBV15 to TRBJ2-7; maybe TRBD1 (6 bases). Trimming took 1 base from V and 5 from J, leaving 9 bases between them. CDR1 and CDR2 (germline): LNHNV, YYDKDF (reference sequence). This CDR3 comprises 13 residues. The CDR3 DNA is TGTGCCACCAGCAGAGTATACAGGGACGAGCAGTACTTC. Translated, it gives CATSRVYRDEQYF.

This chain links TRBV14 with TRBJ1-6; 7 bases match TRBD1. This CDR3 has 14 amino acids. The germline V gene encodes CDR1 SGHDN and CDR2 FVKESK. With V trimmed by 3 bases and J by 7 bases, 3 bases remained unmatched. This CDR3 is CASSHLGQNSPLHF. As DNA, the CDR3 is TGTGCCAGCAGCCATTTGGGACAGAATTCACCCCTCCACTTT.

The rearrangement links TRBV28 to TRBJ2-3; TRBD2 agrees at 11 bases. From germline, CDR1 is MDHEN and CDR2 SYDVKM. V dropped 5 bases and J dropped 3; count of bases not matched to a gene: 1. This CDR3 region has 14 residues. The CDR3 coding sequence is TGTGCCAGCAGTACTAGCGGGAGAACAGATACGCAGTATTTT. This translates into CASSTSGRTDTQYF.

The chain links TRBV20-1 to TRBJ2-7; 11 nucleotides line up with TRBD2. Germline CDR1 and CDR2: DFQATT and SNEGSKA (reference sequence). Germline trimming cut 0 bases from V and 7 bases from J; bases unmatched to any gene: 14. The CDR3 length is 17 residues. Written as DNA, the CDR3 is TGCAGTGCTAGAGATCCTCTAGCGGGGGGCGCCCTACAGGAGCAGTACTTC. Its protein is CSARDPLAGGALQEQYF.

The V gene is TRBV12-3 or TRBV12-4, the J gene TRBJ1-4, with D possibly matching TRBD1 (5 bases). Trimming pared 6 bases from V and 7 bases from J, leaving 9 bases between. This CDR3 has 12 residues. The CDR3 loop reads CASSAGAEKLFF. The CDR3 bases are TGTGCCAGCAGCGCCGGGGCTGAAAAACTGTTTTTT.